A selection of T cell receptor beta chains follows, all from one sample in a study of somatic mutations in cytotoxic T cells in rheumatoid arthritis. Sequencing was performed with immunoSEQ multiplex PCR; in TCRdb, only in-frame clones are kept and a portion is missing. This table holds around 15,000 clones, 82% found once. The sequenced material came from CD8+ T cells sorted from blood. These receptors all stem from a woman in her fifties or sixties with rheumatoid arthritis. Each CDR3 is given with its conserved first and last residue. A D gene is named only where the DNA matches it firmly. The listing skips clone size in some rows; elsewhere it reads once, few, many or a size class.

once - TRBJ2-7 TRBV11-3 TGTGCCAGCAGTTATGGACAGACCTACGAGCAGTACTTC CASSYGQTYEQYF
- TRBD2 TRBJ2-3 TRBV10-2 TGCGCCAGACCGGAGACTAGCCAATGCACAGATACGCAGTATTTT CARPETSQCTDTQYF
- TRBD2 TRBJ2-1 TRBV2 TGTGCCAGCAGAGCTAGCGGGGGAAATGAGCAGTTCTTC CASRASGGNEQFF
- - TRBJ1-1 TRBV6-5 TGTGCCAGCAGATCAAAGGACAGTATAAACACTGAAGCTTTCTTT CASRSKDSINTEAFF
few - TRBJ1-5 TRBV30 TGTGCCTGGAGTATGCAGAGGACCAATCAGCCCCAGCATTTT CAWSMQRTNQPQHF
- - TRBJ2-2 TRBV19 TGTGCCAGTACCCTGGGCGCCGGGGAGCTGTTTTTT CASTLGAGELFF
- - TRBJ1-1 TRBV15 TGTGCCACCAGCAGAGATCTGTTGGGACGGCTGAACACTGAAGCTTTCTTT CATSRDLLGRLNTEAFF
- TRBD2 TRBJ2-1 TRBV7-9 TGTGCCAGCAGCTCCTTAGCGGGAGGGTATGAGCAGTTCTTC CASSSLAGGYEQFF
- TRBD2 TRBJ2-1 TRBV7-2 TGTGCCAGCGGTCTACCAAGCGGGAGCGTCTACAATGAGCAGTTCTTC CASGLPSGSVYNEQFF
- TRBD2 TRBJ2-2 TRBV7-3 TGTGCCAGCAGCTCGGGGGGAACCGGGGAGCTGTTTTTT CASSSGGTGELFF
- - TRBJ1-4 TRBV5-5 TGTGCCAGCAGCTTACCCCCGGGTCTGGGTAATGAAAAACTGTTTTTT CASSLPPGLGNEKLFF
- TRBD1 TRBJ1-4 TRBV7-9 TGTGCCAGCAGCCCACGGACAGGGGCAAATGAAAAACTGTTTTTT CASSPRTGANEKLFF
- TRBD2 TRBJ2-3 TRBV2 TGTGCCAGCAGCGCCGGGACTACCTACACAGATACGCAGTATTTT CASSAGTTYTDTQYF
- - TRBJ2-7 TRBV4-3 TGCGCCAGCAGCCAAGATCGGCTCGGCCTCTACGAGCAGTACTTC CASSQDRLGLYEQYF
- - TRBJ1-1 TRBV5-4 TGTGCCAGCAGTCGAATCACAGGGCGGGTGACTGAAGCTTTCTTT CASSRITGRVTEAFF
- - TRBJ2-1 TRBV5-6 TGTGCCAGCAGCTTCAGGGTGGATGAGCAGTTCTTC CASSFRVDEQFF
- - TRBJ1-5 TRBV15 TGTGCCACCAGCAGAGCCCGGGTCCAACCCCAGCATTTT CATSRARVQPQHF
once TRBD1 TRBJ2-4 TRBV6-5 TGTGCCAGCAGACCGATGGGACAGGGATCAAACATTCAGTACTTC CASRPMGQGSNIQYF
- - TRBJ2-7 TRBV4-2 TGTGCCAGCAGCCAAGATTTAACCGGATACTACGAGCAGTACTTC CASSQDLTGYYEQYF
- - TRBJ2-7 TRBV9 TGTGCCAGCAGCGTAGAGTTCCAGGACGAGCAGTACTTC CASSVEFQDEQYF
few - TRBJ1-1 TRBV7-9 TGTGCCAGCAGCGGGGGGAACACTGAAGCTTTCTTT CASSGGNTEAFF
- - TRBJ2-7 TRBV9 TGTGCCAGCAGCGTAGCTCCGACAGGTTCCTACGAGCAGTACTTC CASSVAPTGSYEQYF
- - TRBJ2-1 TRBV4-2 TGTGCCAGCAGCCAGCGCCCGGCTCGGGATGAGCAGTTCTTC CASSQRPARDEQFF
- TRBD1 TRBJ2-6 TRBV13 TGTGCCAGCAGCATTCGAGGGACAGGTCCTGGGGCCAACGTCCTGACTTTC CASSIRGTGPGANVLTF
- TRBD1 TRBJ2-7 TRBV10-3 TGTGCCATCAGTGGACAGGGGCCCTCCTACGAGCAGTACTTC CAISGQGPSYEQYF
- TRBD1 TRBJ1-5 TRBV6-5 TGTGCCAGCAGTCACAGGGGTCAGCCCCAGCATTTT CASSHRGQPQHF
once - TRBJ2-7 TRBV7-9 TGTGCCAGCAGCTTAGAAAGCTTTTACGAGCAGTACTTC CASSLESFYEQYF
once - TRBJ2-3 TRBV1 TGCACCAGCAGCCAAGAGAAGGGAATGAATAGCGGGGGCACAGATACGCAGTATTTT CTSSQEKGMNSGGTDTQYF
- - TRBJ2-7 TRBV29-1 TGCAGCGTTGAAGGGACTACCACCTACGAGCAGTACTTC CSVEGTTTYEQYF
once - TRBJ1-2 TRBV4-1 TGCGCCAGCAGCCAAGATGTCGGGGGGCGTACTAATGGCTACACCTTC CASSQDVGGRTNGYTF
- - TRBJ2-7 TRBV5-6 TGTGCCAGCGGGGGCAGACAAACCTACGAGCAGTACTTC CASGGRQTYEQYF
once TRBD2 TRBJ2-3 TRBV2 TGTGCCAGCAGAACTAGCGGGGGGGAAGATACGCAGTATTTT CASRTSGGEDTQYF
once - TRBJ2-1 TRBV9 TGTGCCAGCAGCGTAGACCCCCGGACAAGATACAATGAGCAGTTCTTC CASSVDPRTRYNEQFF
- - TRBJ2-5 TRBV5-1 TGCGCCAGCAGCTTGGCGGGCGCGAACCAAGAGACCCAGTACTTC CASSLAGANQETQYF
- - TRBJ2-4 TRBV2 TGTGCCAGCAGTGATGCCAGAGTAGCCAAAAACATTCAGTACTTC CASSDARVAKNIQYF
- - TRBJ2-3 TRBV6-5 TGTGCCAGCAGTTACTCCCTAGCTGCAGATACGCAGTATTTT CASSYSLAADTQYF
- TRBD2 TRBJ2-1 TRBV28 TGTGCCAGCAGTTTATGGGGGGGGATCTACAATGAGCAGTTCTTC CASSLWGGIYNEQFF
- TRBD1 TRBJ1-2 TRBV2 TGTGCCTTACAGCAGACAGGGACGGATTATGGCTACACCTTC CALQQTGTDYGYTF
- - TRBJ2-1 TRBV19 TGTGCCAGTAGTTGGTTTACGGGGGCCGTAGGAGAGCAGTTCTTC CASSWFTGAVGEQFF
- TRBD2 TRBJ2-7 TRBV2 TGTGCCAGCACTGGACTAGCGGGAACCGAGCAGTACTTC CASTGLAGTEQYF
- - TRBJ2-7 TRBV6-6 TGTGCCAGGCCCGCTGGGGGGTACGAGCAGTACTTC CARPAGGYEQYF
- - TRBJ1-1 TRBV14 TGTGCCAGCAGCCAATATCTGGGGGCGAATTTCGGCACTGAAGCTTTCTTT CASSQYLGANFGTEAFF
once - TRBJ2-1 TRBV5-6 TGTGCCAGCAGCTTGGATGGGACTCGGTACAATGAGCAGTTCTTC CASSLDGTRYNEQFF
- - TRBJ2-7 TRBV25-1 TGTGCCAGCAGTGAATCAGTAGGGTCCTACGAGCAGTACTTC CASSESVGSYEQYF
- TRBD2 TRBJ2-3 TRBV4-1 TGCGCCAGCAGAGGGGGGGGATTAGCGGGAGGGCCAGATACGCAGTATTTT CASRGGGLAGGPDTQYF
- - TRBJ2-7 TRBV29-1 TGCAGCGTTGGTGGGGCCGAGCAGTACTTC CSVGGAEQYF
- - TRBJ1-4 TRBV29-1 TGCAGCGTTGCAACACAGTCTAATGAAAAACTGTTTTTT CSVATQSNEKLFF
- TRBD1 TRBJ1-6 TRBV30 TGTGCCTGGAGTCCGACAGGGGAGTACAATTCACCCCTCCACTTT CAWSPTGEYNSPLHF
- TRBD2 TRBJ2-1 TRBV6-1 TGTGCCAGCAGTGAATGGGGTAGCGGGACTGTAGCTAATGAGCAGTTCTTC CASSEWGSGTVANEQFF